These T cell receptor beta chains were read from a single sample in a study of T cell responses to AZD1222 COVID-19 vaccine. Here immunoSEQ multiplex PCR was the method, and the copy in TCRdb shows in-frame clones only, minus some. The sample has approximately 150,000 clones, about 90% seen once. Source: peripheral blood, taken on day 0 of MenACWY control vaccination. These receptors came from an adult in good health. The CDR3 runs from the conserved cysteine through the conserved F or W. Each record gives: J gene, clone size, V gene, D gene, CDR3 protein, CDR3 DNA. D genes are given only for firm matches. Some rows have no size entry. The others give once, few or many, or a class for an expanded clone.

>TRBJ1-5|NA|TRBV6-2/TRBV6-3|TRBD1
CASSSTGTGKQPQHF
TGTGCCAGCAGTTCCACCGGGACAGGGAAACAGCCCCAGCATTTT
>TRBJ1-5|NA|TRBV27|NA
CASSVRRDPGGNQPQHF
TGTGCCAGCAGCGTCCGCCGGGACCCGGGCGGCAATCAGCCCCAGCATTTT
>TRBJ2-5|once|TRBV29-1|TRBD1
CSVDRTGLRETQYF
TGCAGCGTTGACCGGACAGGGTTGAGAGAGACCCAGTACTTC
>TRBJ1-3|NA|TRBV28|TRBD1
CASSLNRGPGNTIYF
TGTGCCAGCAGTTTAAACAGGGGGCCCGGAAACACCATATATTTT
>TRBJ1-4|NA|TRBV4-1|NA
CASSPEGRASGEKLFF
TGCGCCAGCAGTCCTGAAGGCAGGGCCAGCGGGGAAAAACTGTTTTTT
>TRBJ1-3|once|TRBV28|NA
CASSRVGHTIYF
TGTGCCAGCAGCCGAGTGGGACACACCATATATTTT
>TRBJ2-2|NA|TRBV10-3|NA
CAISGTRTDTGELFF
TGTGCCATCAGTGGTACTCGGACGGACACCGGGGAGCTGTTTTTT
>TRBJ2-7|NA|TRBV4-2|TRBD1
CASSNRGQGSYEQYF
TGTGCCAGCAGCAACCGGGGACAGGGGTCCTACGAGCAGTACTTC
>TRBJ2-5|NA|TRBV27|NA
CASSFHREETQYF
TGTGCCAGCAGTTTCCACAGGGAAGAGACCCAGTACTTC
>TRBJ2-1|NA|TRBV18|TRBD1
CASSPQGQNYNEQFF
TGTGCCAGCTCACCCCAGGGACAGAATTACAATGAGCAGTTCTTC
>TRBJ1-1|NA|TRBV7-2|TRBD1
CASSRLQGASAFF
TGTGCCAGCAGCCGTCTACAGGGGGCATCCGCTTTCTTT
>TRBJ1-3|NA|TRBV18|NA
CASSPAGSVGGNTIYF
TGTGCCAGCTCACCAGCAGGGAGCGTCGGTGGAAACACCATATATTTT
>TRBJ2-7|once|TRBV20-1|NA
CSVRYTYEQYF
TGCAGTGTACGATATACCTACGAGCAGTACTTC
>TRBJ1-5|NA|TRBV19|NA
CASSIGGGGNQPQHF
TGTGCCAGTAGTATAGGAGGAGGGGGCAATCAGCCCCAGCATTTT
>TRBJ1-1|NA|TRBV6-5|NA
CASKVLLNTEAFF
TGTGCCAGCAAAGTTCTCCTGAACACTGAAGCTTTCTTT
>TRBJ2-1|NA|TRBV30|NA
CAWRGGGAQKQFF
TGTGCCTGGAGGGGAGGTGGGGCGCAGAAGCAGTTCTTC
>TRBJ2-1|once|TRBV7-3|TRBD2
CASSLLAGGMYNEQFF
TGTGCCAGCAGCTTACTAGCGGGAGGAATGTACAATGAGCAGTTCTTC
>TRBJ2-2|NA|TRBV19|NA
CASSFGPGGTGELFF
TGTGCCAGTAGTTTCGGGCCTGGAGGGACCGGGGAGCTGTTTTTT
>TRBJ2-3|NA|TRBV18|TRBD2
CASSPITPREGTDTQYF
TGTGCCAGCTCACCCATAACCCCGCGGGAGGGCACAGATACGCAGTATTTT
>TRBJ2-7|NA|TRBV9|NA
CASSVGPGRGGDEQYF
TGTGCCAGCAGCGTAGGACCGGGCAGGGGGGGCGACGAGCAGTACTTC
>TRBJ2-1|NA|TRBV7-2|NA
CASSIAGLHGNEQFF
TGTGCCAGCAGCATCGCGGGTCTCCATGGGAATGAGCAGTTCTTC
>TRBJ1-6|NA|TRBV5-1|NA
CASSDKFARDSPLHF
TGCGCCAGCAGCGATAAATTTGCCCGAGATTCACCCCTCCACTTT
>TRBJ2-1|NA|TRBV7-3|TRBD1
CASSLTGQGRNEQFF
TGTGCCAGCAGCTTAACGGGACAGGGTCGCAATGAGCAGTTCTTC
>TRBJ1-1|NA|TRBV19|NA
CASQPGRGSEAFF
TGTGCCAGTCAACCAGGGCGAGGTTCTGAAGCTTTCTTT
>TRBJ1-1|NA|TRBV2|NA
CASRPEGNTEAFF
TGTGCCAGCAGACCTGAGGGGAACACTGAAGCTTTCTTT
>TRBJ2-7|once|TRBV7-2|NA
CASSLLRGRTIREQYF
TGTGCCAGCAGCTTATTACGTGGAAGAACAATCCGCGAGCAGTACTTC
>TRBJ1-2|NA|TRBV27|NA
CFLAPGNYGYTF
TGTTTCCTCGCCCCAGGGAACTATGGCTACACCTTC
>TRBJ2-3|NA|TRBV19|TRBD2
CASSKKTSGRASDTQYF
TGTGCCAGTAGTAAAAAGACTAGCGGGAGGGCCTCCGATACGCAGTATTTT
>TRBJ2-3|NA|TRBV30|NA
CAWSVTGTYTDTQYF
TGTGCCTGGAGTGTTACAGGGACTTACACAGATACGCAGTATTTT
>TRBJ2-5|once|TRBV7-3|NA
CASSLTGWGQETQYF
TGTGCCAGCAGCTTAACGGGCTGGGGACAAGAGACCCAGTACTTC
>TRBJ1-1|NA|TRBV29-1|NA
CSVLGEKNTEAFF
TGCAGCGTCCTTGGGGAAAAGAACACTGAAGCTTTCTTT
>TRBJ1-4|NA|TRBV7-9|TRBD1
CASSLGQGPEKLFF
TGTGCCAGCAGTTTGGGACAGGGGCCTGAAAAACTGTTTTTT
>TRBJ1-2|NA|TRBV12-3/TRBV12-4|NA
CASSLNMENGYTF
TGTGCCAGCAGTTTAAACATGGAAAATGGCTACACCTTC
>TRBJ2-7|NA|TRBV6-2/TRBV6-3|NA
CASSYGEGEQYF
TGTGCCAGCAGTTACGGAGAGGGCGAGCAGTACTTC